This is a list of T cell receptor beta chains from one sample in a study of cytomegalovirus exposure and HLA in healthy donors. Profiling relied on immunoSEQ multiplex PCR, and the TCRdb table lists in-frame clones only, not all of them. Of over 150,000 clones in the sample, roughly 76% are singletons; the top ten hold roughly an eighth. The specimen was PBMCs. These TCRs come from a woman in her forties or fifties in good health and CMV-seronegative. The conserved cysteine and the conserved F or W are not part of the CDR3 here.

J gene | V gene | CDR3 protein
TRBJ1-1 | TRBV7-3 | ASGTGPNTEAF
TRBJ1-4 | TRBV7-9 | ASSPSSGNEKLF
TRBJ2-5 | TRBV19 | ASSIGQGAGRETQY
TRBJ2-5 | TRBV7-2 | ASSYPGQGGETQY
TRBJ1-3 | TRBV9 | ASSPERSGNTIY
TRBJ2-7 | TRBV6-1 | ASSGEVNLGEQY
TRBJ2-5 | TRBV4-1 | ASSQDRETQY
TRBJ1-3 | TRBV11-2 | ASSPQGISGNTIY
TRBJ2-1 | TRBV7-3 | ASSLGSYNEQF
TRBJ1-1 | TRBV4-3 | ASSQDVGGKDTEAF
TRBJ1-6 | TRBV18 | ASSPTGGVDSPLH
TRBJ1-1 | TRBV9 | ASSVLGQGTEAF
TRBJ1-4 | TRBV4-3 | ASSQAGTGLEKLF
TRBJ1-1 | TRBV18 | ASSPARIDRVGAEAF
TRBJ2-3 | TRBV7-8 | ASSLWGGKTDTQY
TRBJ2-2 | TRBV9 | ASSGGGEGPGELF
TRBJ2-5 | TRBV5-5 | ASSTGTGGFQETQY
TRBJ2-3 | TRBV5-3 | ARSLRTAVPTDTQY
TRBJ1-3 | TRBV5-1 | ASSVHSSFLSFSGNTIY
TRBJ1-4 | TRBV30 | AWSTGGGEKLF
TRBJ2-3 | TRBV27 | ASSSSGATSTDTQY
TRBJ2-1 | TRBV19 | ASGRRSSYNEQF
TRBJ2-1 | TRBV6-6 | ASSFAGGNNEQF
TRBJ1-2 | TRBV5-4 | ASSLGQEDGYT
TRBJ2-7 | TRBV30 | AWSSPSASYEQY
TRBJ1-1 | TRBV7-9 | ASSFSRDMNTEAF
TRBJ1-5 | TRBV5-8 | ASSLRNQPQH
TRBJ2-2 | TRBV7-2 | ASSLPQGIAGELF